This T cell receptor beta chain was sequenced during a study of vaccination and CD4 T cells after COVID-19. Cultured CD4+ T cells had their DNA profiled by the Oncomine TCR Beta short-read assay. One entry per CDR3 protein, called by TCRdb with MiXCR from the PCR reads. The sample lists around 11,000 distinct CDR3 sequences, approximately 59% occurring once. This clonotype turned up a few times. Its antigen is not identified. The treatment here: roughly 10-day PBMC culture with coronavirus spike peptide pools or control peptides (ViraFEST assay). The length of the CDR3 is 15 residues. Trimming cost V 5 bases and J 5 bases, with 16 bases left between them.

Sequences were obtained from CD4+ T cells from blood, cultured in vitro. The origin of this receptor is a human donor who had recovered from COVID-19. This rearrangement joins TRBV12-3 or TRBV12-4 to TRBJ1-5; D is possibly TRBD1 (5 bases). Written as DNA, the CDR3 is TGTGCCAGCAGTCCGCGGGGGGTCGGCCATCAGCCCCAGCATTTT. Its translation: CASSPRGVGHQPQHF.